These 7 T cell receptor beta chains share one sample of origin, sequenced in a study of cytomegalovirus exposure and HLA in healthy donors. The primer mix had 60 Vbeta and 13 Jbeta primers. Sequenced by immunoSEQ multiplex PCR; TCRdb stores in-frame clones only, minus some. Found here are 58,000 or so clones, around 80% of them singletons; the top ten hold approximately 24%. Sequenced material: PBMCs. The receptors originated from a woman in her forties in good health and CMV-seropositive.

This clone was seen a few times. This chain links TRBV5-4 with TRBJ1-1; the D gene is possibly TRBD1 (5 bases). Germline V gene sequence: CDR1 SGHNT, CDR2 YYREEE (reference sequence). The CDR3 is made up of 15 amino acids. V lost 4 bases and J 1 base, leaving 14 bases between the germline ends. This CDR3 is CASSLWTLRNTEAFF. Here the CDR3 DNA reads TGTGCCAGCAGCCTTTGGACATTACGGAACACTGAAGCTTTCTTT. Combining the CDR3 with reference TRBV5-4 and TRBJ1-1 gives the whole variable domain ETGVTQSPTHLIKTRGQQVTLRCSSQSGHNTVSWYQQALGQGPQFIFQYYREEENGRGNFPPRFSGLQFPNYSSELNVNALELDDSALYLCASSLWTLRNTEAFFGQGTRLTVV.

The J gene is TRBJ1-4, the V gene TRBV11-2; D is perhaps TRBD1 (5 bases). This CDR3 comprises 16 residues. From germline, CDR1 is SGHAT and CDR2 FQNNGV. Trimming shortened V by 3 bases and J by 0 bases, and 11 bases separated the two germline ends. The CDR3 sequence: CASSLRRGATNEKLFF. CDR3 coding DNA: TGTGCCAGCAGCTTGCGAAGGGGCGCAACTAATGAAAAACTGTTTTTT.

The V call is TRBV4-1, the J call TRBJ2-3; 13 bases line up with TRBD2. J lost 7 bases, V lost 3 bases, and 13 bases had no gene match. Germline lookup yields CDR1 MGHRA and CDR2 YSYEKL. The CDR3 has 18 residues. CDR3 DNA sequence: TGCGCCAGCAGCCAGGCCCCCCAACTAGCGGGGGGGATCCATACGCAGTATTTT. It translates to CASSQAPQLAGGIHTQYF.

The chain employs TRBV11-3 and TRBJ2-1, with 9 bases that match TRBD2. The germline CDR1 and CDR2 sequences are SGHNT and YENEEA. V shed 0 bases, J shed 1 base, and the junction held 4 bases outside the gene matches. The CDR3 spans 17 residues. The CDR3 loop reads CASSLEAGGGSYNEQFF. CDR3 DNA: TGTGCCAGCAGCTTAGAGGCGGGGGGGGGTTCCTACAATGAGCAGTTCTTC. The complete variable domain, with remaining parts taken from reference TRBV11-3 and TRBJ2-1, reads EAGVVQSPRYKIIEKKQPVAFWCNPISGHNTLYWYLQNLGQGPELLIRYENEEAVDDSQLPKDRFSAERLKGVDSTLKIQPAELGDSAVYLCASSLEAGGGSYNEQFFGPGTRLTVL.

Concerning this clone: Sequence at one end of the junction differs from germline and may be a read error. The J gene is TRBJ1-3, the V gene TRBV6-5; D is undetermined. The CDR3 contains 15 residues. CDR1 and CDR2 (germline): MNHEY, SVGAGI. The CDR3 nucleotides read TGTGCCAGCAGTTACCGGCCGGGAGGAGGAAACGCCATATATTTT. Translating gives CASSYRPGGGNAIYF.

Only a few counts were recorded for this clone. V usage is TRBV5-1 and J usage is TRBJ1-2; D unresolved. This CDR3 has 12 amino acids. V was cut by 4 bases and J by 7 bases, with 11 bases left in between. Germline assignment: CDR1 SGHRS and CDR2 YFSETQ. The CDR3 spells CASSPSAGGYTF. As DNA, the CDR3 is TGCGCCAGCAGCCCCTCAGCGGGTGGCTACACCTTC.

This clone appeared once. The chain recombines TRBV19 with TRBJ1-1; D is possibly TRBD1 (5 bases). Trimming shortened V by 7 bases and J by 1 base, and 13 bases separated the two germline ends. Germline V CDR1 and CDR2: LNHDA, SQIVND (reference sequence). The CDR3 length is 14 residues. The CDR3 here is CASIRDSWNTEAFF. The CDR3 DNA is TGTGCCAGTATCCGGGACTCATGGAACACTGAAGCTTTCTTT. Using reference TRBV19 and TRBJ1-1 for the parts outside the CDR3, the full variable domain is DGGITQSPKYLFRKEGQNVTLSCEQNLNHDAMYWYRQDPGQGLRLIYYSQIVNDFQKGDIAEGYSVSREKKESFPLTVTSAQKNPTAFYLCASIRDSWNTEAFFGQGTRLTVV.